This T cell receptor (beta chain) was captured by sequencing in a study of OX40 agonist ivuxolimab in advanced cancers. As for the study in general: Six ivuxolimab dose levels, 0.01 to 10 mg/kg, were given intravenously every 2 weeks.

CDR3 length: 13 amino acids. CDR1 is LNHDA and CDR2 is SQIVND in the germline V gene (reference sequence). Trimming removed 1 base from V and 4 bases from J, with 5 bases in between. Here immunoSEQ multiplex PCR was the method, and the copy in TCRdb shows in-frame clones only, minus some. The sample records tens of thousands of clones, 80% to 95% being singletons. The material was CD4+ or CD8+ T cells sorted from blood, obtained in a trial of the OX40 agonist ivuxolimab. This clonotype was obtained from an adult with an advanced solid tumor such as melanoma, head and neck, liver or kidney cancer. The chain links TRBV19 to TRBJ1-3, with no clear D. The CDR3 sequence is CASSIATGNTIYF. CDR3 DNA: TGTGCCAGTAGTATAGCGACAGGAAACACCATATATTTT. Full variable domain (outside the CDR3, taken from reference TRBV19 and TRBJ1-3): DGGITQSPKYLFRKEGQNVTLSCEQNLNHDAMYWYRQDPGQGLRLIYYSQIVNDFQKGDIAEGYSVSREKKESFPLTVTSAQKNPTAFYLCASSIATGNTIYFGEGSWLTVV.